Following are 12 T cell receptor beta chains from one sample sequenced in a study of blood T cell repertoires in COVID-19. The data were produced by immunoSEQ multiplex PCR, yet TCRdb's version contains in-frame clones alone and is incomplete. The sample yields about 130,000 clones, about 85% seen once. Sequencing was carried out using peripheral blood. These receptors originate from a woman of 80 years or more with acute or convalescent COVID-19.

The rearrangement uses TRBV28 and TRBJ1-2; 10 bases match TRBD1. The ends lost 6 bases at V and 7 bases at J; junction bases unmatched: 17. The V gene's germline CDR1 is MDHEN and CDR2 SYDVKM. This CDR3 spans 17 amino acids. CDR3 loop: CASRLRQSGTGESGYTF. The CDR3 DNA sequence: TGTGCCAGCAGGCTACGACAGTCCGGGACAGGGGAATCTGGCTACACCTTC.

A few counts support this clone. The chain joins TRBV29-1 to TRBJ2-3; 11 bases fit TRBD2. V was clipped by 4 bases and J by 0 bases; unmatched bases: 9. This CDR3 region has 17 residues. Per the germline V gene, CDR1 is SQVTM and CDR2 is ANQGSEA. CDR3 DNA sequence: TGCAGCGTTGCCCCTAGCGGGGGGTATACTAGCACAGATACGCAGTATTTT. Its protein is CSVAPSGGYTSTDTQYF.

The V and J genes are TRBV5-1 and TRBJ2-5, with TRBD1 as a possible D gene (5 bases). The CDR3 covers 15 residues. V lost 1 base to trimming and J lost 4 bases, with 14 bases between them. CDR1 and CDR2 from the germline V gene are SGHRS and YFSETQ. For the CDR3, the DNA is TGCGCCAGCAGCTTGACCCCAGGGCGCCCAGAGACCCAGTACTTC. Amino acids: CASSLTPGRPETQYF. The whole variable domain, filled in from reference TRBV5-1 and TRBJ2-5, reads KAGVTQTPRYLIKTRGQQVTLSCSPISGHRSVSWYQQTPGQGLQFLFEYFSETQRNKGNFPGRFSGRQFSNSRSEMNVSTLELGDSALYLCASSLTPGRPETQYFGPGTRLLVL.

The chain is built from TRBV2 and TRBJ1-3; no firm D call. The V end lost 6 bases, the J end lost 0 bases, and 9 bases lay between the germline ends. CDR3 length: 14 residues. From germline, CDR1 is SNHLY and CDR2 FYNNEI. The CDR3 nucleotides are TGTGCCAGCAGGTTCGGTTACTCTGGAAACACCATATATTTT. Translated, it gives CASRFGYSGNTIYF.

The chain combines TRBV5-6 with TRBJ1-2; D is uncertain. The CDR3 runs to 14 residues. With 0 bases removed from V and 8 bases from J, the gap between germline ends came to 14 bases. The germline gives CDR1 SGHDT, CDR2 YYEEEE. The CDR3 sequence is CASSLDIVTRGYTF. The CDR3 DNA sequence: TGTGCCAGCAGCTTGGATATCGTGACGAGGGGCTACACCTTC.

The V and J genes are TRBV7-8 and TRBJ2-3; D is undetermined. With 3 bases removed from V and 2 bases from J, the gap between germline ends came to 18 bases. Germline V gene data show CDR1 as SGHVS and CDR2 as FQNEAQ. This CDR3 region has 17 residues. The chain's CDR3 is CASSLWVSAWATDTQYF. The CDR3 DNA follows: TGTGCCAGCAGCTTGTGGGTTTCAGCTTGGGCCACAGATACGCAGTATTTT.

The CDR3 coding sequence is TGTGCCAGTAGTATAGAACTAGGAAGGTCATACAATGAGCAGTTCTTC. This gives the protein CASSIELGRSYNEQFF. This chain links TRBV19 with TRBJ2-1; TRBD2 might be the D (5 bases). With 0 bases removed from V and 4 bases from J, the gap between germline ends came to 13 bases. Germline V lookup: CDR1 LNHDA, CDR2 SQIVND (reference sequence). The CDR3 length is 16 residues.

The V and J genes are TRBV5-1 and TRBJ1-1, with D uncertain. With 4 bases removed from V and 1 base from J, the gap between germline ends came to 11 bases. The CDR3 consists of 14 residues. The germline V gene has CDR1 SGHRS and CDR2 YFSETQ. The CDR3 coding sequence is TGCGCCAGCAGCACCCTTGGCGGGAACACTGAAGCTTTCTTT. Protein sequence: CASSTLGGNTEAFF.

The gene calls are TRBV4-1 and TRBJ1-2; maybe TRBD1 (5 bases). With 0 bases removed from V and 8 bases from J, the gap between germline ends came to 16 bases. The CDR3 is 15 amino acids. Germline V lookup: CDR1 MGHRA, CDR2 YSYEKL. The DNA for the CDR3 is TGCGCCAGCAGCCAAGACTCGACAGTGAATGGGGGCTACACCTTC. It translates to CASSQDSTVNGGYTF.

This clone came up once. This specimen includes other DNA sequences encoding the same CDR3. The J gene is TRBJ1-1, the V gene TRBV4-1; TRBD1 might be the D (6 bases). CDR1 and CDR2 (germline): MGHRA, YSYEKL. Trimming cost V 0 bases and J 8 bases, with 7 bases left between them. This CDR3 is built from 12 residues. CDR3 in DNA: TGCGCCAGCAGCCAAGAAGGGGGAGAAGCTTTCTTT. Its protein product is CASSQEGGEAFF.

The chain uses TRBV19 and TRBJ1-2; TRBD1 matches 7 bases. J gave up 4 bases and V 0 bases, and 8 bases lay outside the gene matches. CDR3 length equals 16 residues. The germline gives CDR1 LNHDA, CDR2 SQIVND (reference sequence). The CDR3 region is CASSIDPPWTGYGYTF. Written as DNA, the CDR3 is TGTGCCAGTAGTATAGATCCCCCCTGGACAGGCTATGGCTACACCTTC.

Notes on this clone: One end of the junction fails to match germline, which may point to a read error. As DNA, the CDR3 is TGTGCCAGCAGGCAAGACGGGGGTCCCCACTATGGCTACACCTTC. It is translated as CASRQDGGPHYGYTF. The rearrangement joins TRBV3-1 (or the pseudogene TRBV3-2) to TRBJ1-2, with D possibly TRBD1 on 5 matching bases. CDR3 length equals 15 residues. In germline, CDR1 is LGHDT, CDR2 YNNKEL (reference sequence).